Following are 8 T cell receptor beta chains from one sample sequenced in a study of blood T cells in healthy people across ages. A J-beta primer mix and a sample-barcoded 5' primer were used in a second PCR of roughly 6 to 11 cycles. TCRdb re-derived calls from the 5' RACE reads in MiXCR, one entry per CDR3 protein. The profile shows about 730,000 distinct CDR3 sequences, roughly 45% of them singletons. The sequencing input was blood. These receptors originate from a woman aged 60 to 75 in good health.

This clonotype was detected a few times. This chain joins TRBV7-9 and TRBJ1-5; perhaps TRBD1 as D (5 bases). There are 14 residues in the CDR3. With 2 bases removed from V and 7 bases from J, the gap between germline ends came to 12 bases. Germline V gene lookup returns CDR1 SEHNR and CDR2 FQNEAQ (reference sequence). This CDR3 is CASSLSGGRQPQHF. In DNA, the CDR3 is TGTGCCAGCAGCTTAAGCGGGGGACGACAGCCCCAGCATTTT.

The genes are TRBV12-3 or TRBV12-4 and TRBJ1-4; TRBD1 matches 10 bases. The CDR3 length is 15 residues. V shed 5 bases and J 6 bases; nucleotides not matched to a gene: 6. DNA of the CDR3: TGTGCCAGCAGTCTGTCCGGGACAGGGGATGAAAAACTGTTTTTT. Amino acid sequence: CASSLSGTGDEKLFF.

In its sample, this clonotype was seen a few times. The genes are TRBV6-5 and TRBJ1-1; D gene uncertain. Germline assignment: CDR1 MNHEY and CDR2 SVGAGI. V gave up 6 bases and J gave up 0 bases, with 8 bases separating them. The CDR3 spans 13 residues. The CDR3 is CASRSSMNTEAFF. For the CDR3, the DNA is TGTGCCAGCAGGAGCAGCATGAACACTGAAGCTTTCTTT.

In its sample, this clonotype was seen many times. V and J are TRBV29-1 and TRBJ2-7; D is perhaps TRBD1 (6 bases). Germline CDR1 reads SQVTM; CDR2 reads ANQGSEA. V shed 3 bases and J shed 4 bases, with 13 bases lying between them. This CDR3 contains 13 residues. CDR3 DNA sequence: TGCAGCGTTGAGGGGGACATCCTTTACGAGCAGTACTTC. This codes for CSVEGDILYEQYF.

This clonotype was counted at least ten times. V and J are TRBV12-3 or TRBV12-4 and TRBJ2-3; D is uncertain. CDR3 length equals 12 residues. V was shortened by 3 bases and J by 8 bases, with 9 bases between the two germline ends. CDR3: CASSLTHSTQYF. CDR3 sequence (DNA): TGTGCCAGCAGTTTGACCCATAGTACGCAGTATTTT.

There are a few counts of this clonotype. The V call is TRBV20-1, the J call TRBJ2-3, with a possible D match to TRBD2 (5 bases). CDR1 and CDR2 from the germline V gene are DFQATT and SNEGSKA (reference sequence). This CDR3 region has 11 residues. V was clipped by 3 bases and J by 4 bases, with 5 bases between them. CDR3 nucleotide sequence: TGCAGTGCTAGGCGGGCAGATACGCAGTATTTT. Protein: CSARRADTQYF.

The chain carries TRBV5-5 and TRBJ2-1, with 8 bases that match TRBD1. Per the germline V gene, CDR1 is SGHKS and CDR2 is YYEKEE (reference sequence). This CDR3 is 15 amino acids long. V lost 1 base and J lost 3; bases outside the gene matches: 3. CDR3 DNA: TGTGCCAGCAGCTTGATGGGACAGGACTACAATGAGCAGTTCTTC. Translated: CASSLMGQDYNEQFF.

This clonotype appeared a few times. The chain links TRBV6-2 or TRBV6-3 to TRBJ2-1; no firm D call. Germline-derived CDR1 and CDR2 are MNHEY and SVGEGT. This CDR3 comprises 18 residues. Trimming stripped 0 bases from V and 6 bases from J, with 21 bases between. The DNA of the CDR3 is TGTGCCAGCAGTTACTCGAAGGGTTCTGGGTTGGAAAGCAATGAGCAGTTCTTC. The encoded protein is CASSYSKGSGLESNEQFF.